This entry concerns a single T cell receptor (beta chain). The sample is drawn from a study of blood T cell repertoires in COVID-19. About the research overall: Samples taken during acute and convalescent COVID-19 were collected in the United States, Italy and Spain.

The ends were cut back, 9 bases at V and 5 bases at J, with 22 bases in the middle. Germline V gene data show CDR1 as MNHEY and CDR2 as SVGAGI. The CDR3 runs 15 residues. Study processing details: The authors estimated nucleated cell counts from reference gene primer amplification. The protocol was immunoSEQ multiplex PCR, while the TCRdb copy is restricted to in-frame clones and leaves out a portion. That table furnishes V, J and clone size, whereas the DNA furnished D and trimming. The profile shows 200,000 to 250,000 clones, around 82% of them singletons. Individuals aged roughly 18 to 95 years were recruited from around 22 US areas. The study assigned cohorts using participant-reported clinical history.

The chain has TRBV6-5 and TRBJ1-2; no reliable D call. This receptor was taken from a woman aged 50 to 60 who had been exposed to COVID-19. Sequenced material: PBMCs or T cells enriched from blood (not recorded which). For the CDR3, the DNA is TGTGCCAGTGCCCCGAGTGGAGGGCACCCGTATGGCTACACCTTC. Protein product: CASAPSGGHPYGYTF.